The clone carrying this T cell receptor beta chain showed up just a few times. Its antigen is unknown. The source of the sample is a study of post-analysis software for immune sequencing data. Turning to the study itself: Relapsing-remitting, secondary progressive and progressive-relapsing forms made up the multiple sclerosis disease courses.

With 1 base clipped from V and 4 bases from J, the junction kept 5 bases outside the gene matches. The CDR3 extends over 14 amino acids. The germline CDR1 and CDR2 sequences are SQVTM and ANQGSEA. Overall study findings and caveats: Those samples that were prepared in the same batch co-clustered strongly by F measure. In patients, about 5 TRBV segments were more frequent than in controls, with TRBV5-6, TRBV5-1 and TRBV20-1 among them. Among multiple sclerosis patients, normalized Chao1 diversity was significantly below that of controls.

Unique molecular identifiers were built into the TCR beta cDNA libraries. Out of about 0.9 to 11 million T cells, 470,000 or so cDNA molecules were generated. TCRdb called the PCR reads again in MiXCR, with one record for every CDR3 protein. The repertoire holds about 570,000 distinct CDR3 sequences, with around 31% as singletons. The chain employs TRBV29-1 and TRBJ1-2; 8 nucleotides agree with TRBD1. The receptor comes from a girl younger than 18 with multiple sclerosis. Sequencing was done on a sample of blood. The CDR3 sequence: CSVEVDGQGYGYTF. The CDR3 DNA reads TGCAGCGTTGAAGTCGATGGACAGGGCTATGGCTACACCTTC.